Listed here are 26 T cell receptor beta chains from one sample, sequenced in a study of cytomegalovirus exposure and HLA in healthy donors. The PCR employed 60 Vbeta primers together with 13 Jbeta primers. Sequenced by immunoSEQ multiplex PCR; TCRdb stores in-frame clones only, minus some. Here the sample spans about 97,000 clones, roughly two thirds being singletons. The sequencing input was PBMCs. The receptors shown here come from a middle-aged man in good health and CMV-seronegative.

The chain employs TRBV11-2 and TRBJ1-1, with TRBD1 as a possible D gene (5 bases). Germline V gene data show CDR1 as SGHAT and CDR2 as FQNNGV. V shed 2 bases and J shed 5 bases, with 15 bases lying between them. This CDR3 comprises 15 residues. As DNA, the CDR3 is TGTGCCAGCAGCTTAATTGGACGGGGGGGAACTGAAGCTTTCTTT. Encoded protein: CASSLIGRGGTEAFF.

J is TRBJ2-7 and V is TRBV5-6, with D maybe TRBD1 (5 bases). Trimming took off 3 bases at V and 2 bases at J, with 9 bases between the two ends. Germline CDR1 and CDR2: SGHDT and YYEEEE. The CDR3 contains 13 residues. CDR3 amino acids: CASSSQTAYEQYF. Written as DNA, the CDR3 is TGTGCCAGCAGCTCCCAGACAGCCTACGAGCAGTACTTC.

The chain couples TRBV9 to TRBJ2-3; TRBD2 aligns across 12 bases. Germline V gene lookup returns CDR1 SGDLS and CDR2 YYNGEE. The CDR3 has 18 residues. V dropped 4 bases and J dropped 2; count of bases not matched to a gene: 11. The CDR3 protein is CASSTRRLAGDHTDTQYF. CDR3 in DNA: TGTGCCAGCAGCACACGGAGACTAGCGGGGGACCACACAGATACGCAGTATTTT.

The rearrangement links TRBV23-1 to TRBJ2-7, with 7 bases that match TRBD1. TRBV23-1 belongs to the ORF category, with a function that is uncertain. The CDR3 contains 14 residues. J gave up 2 bases and V 4 bases, and 5 bases lay outside the gene matches. CDR3 sequence reads: CASSPRDRTYEQYF. In DNA form, the CDR3 reads TGCGCCAGCAGTCCCCGGGACAGAACCTACGAGCAGTACTTC.

The chain links TRBV25-1 to TRBJ2-5, with a possible D match to TRBD1 (5 bases). Trimming took 4 bases from V and 0 from J, leaving 9 bases between them. From germline, CDR1 is MGHDK and CDR2 SYGVNS. This CDR3 spans 14 amino acids. CDR3 in DNA: TGTGCCAGCAGTGCTCAGGGTTACCAAGAGACCCAGTACTTC. Amino acids: CASSAQGYQETQYF.

The genes are TRBV27 and TRBJ2-7; D might be TRBD2 (5 bases). Germline V CDR1 and CDR2: MNHEY, SMNVEV (reference sequence). The CDR3 runs to 15 residues. V was clipped by 1 base and J by 0 bases, with 10 bases between them. CDR3 nucleotides: TGTGCCAGCAGTTTATTGGTTGGGAGCTCCTACGAGCAGTACTTC. Residues: CASSLLVGSSYEQYF.

The chain joins TRBV4-2 to TRBJ2-3; weak D call: TRBD2 (6 bases). This CDR3 has 16 amino acids. Germline assignment: CDR1 LGHNA and CDR2 YNFKEQ. Trimming cost V 0 bases and J 5 bases, with 15 bases left between them. For the CDR3, the DNA is TGTGCCAGCAGCCAAGATTTTGGCGGGGCTCTAGATACGCAGTATTTT. This encodes CASSQDFGGALDTQYF.

V usage is TRBV7-3 and J usage is TRBJ2-5; TRBD1 aligns across 7 bases. V was pared by 1 base and J by 5 bases, with 7 bases of the junction left unmatched. This CDR3 is built from 15 residues. The germline gives CDR1 SGHTA, CDR2 FQGTGA. The CDR3 sequence: CASSLRPTGFETQYF. The CDR3 DNA reads TGTGCCAGCAGCTTAAGACCGACAGGGTTTGAGACCCAGTACTTC.

The rearrangement links TRBV5-1 to TRBJ2-7; TRBD1 matches 10 bases. Germline CDR1 and CDR2: SGHRS and YFSETQ. After removal of 4 bases from V and 4 bases from J, the junction contained 5 bases not matched to a gene. This CDR3 region has 14 residues. CDR3 in amino acids: CASSGTGESYEQYF. Here the CDR3 DNA reads TGCGCCAGCAGCGGGACAGGGGAGTCATACGAGCAGTACTTC.

This clone appeared once. The chain has TRBV6-1 and TRBJ1-1; 7 bases line up with TRBD1. Trimming removed 4 bases from V and 5 bases from J; junction bases left unmatched: 10. The CDR3 has 15 amino acids. Germline values: CDR1 MNHNS, CDR2 SASEGT. The CDR3 coding sequence is TGTGCCAGCAGTGGAGGGGGCGGAGGGGAGACTGAAGCTTTCTTT. Translation: CASSGGGGGETEAFF.

This clone was found once. The chain employs TRBV5-4 and TRBJ2-7, with D perhaps TRBD2 (6 bases). CDR1 and CDR2 (germline): SGHNT, YYREEE (reference sequence). The CDR3 sequence is 14 residues long. Trimming pared 4 bases from V and 3 bases from J, leaving 14 bases between. CDR3 nucleotides: TGTGCCAGCAGCCCATATGGGGGGAACTACGAGCAGTACTTC. Its protein is CASSPYGGNYEQYF.

The V call is TRBV6-1, the J call TRBJ2-1; TRBD2 is a possible D gene (6 bases). The CDR3 contains 15 residues. Germline V lookup: CDR1 MNHNS, CDR2 SASEGT. Trimming removed 1 base from V and 4 bases from J, with 11 bases in between. The CDR3 DNA reads as TGTGCCAGCAGTGAAGTTGGTAGCGGTTACAATGAGCAGTTCTTC. As protein: CASSEVGSGYNEQFF.

CDR3 nucleotides: TGTGCCAGCAGCTCCCGACCCATACAGGGAAAGACCTACGAGCAGTACTTC. Protein product: CASSSRPIQGKTYEQYF. V usage is TRBV21-1 and J usage is TRBJ2-7; TRBD1, the D gene given by the table, was not confirmed from the DNA. TRBV21-1 is designated a pseudogene. The CDR3 runs to 17 residues.

The chain links TRBV5-1 to TRBJ1-4; possible D gene TRBD1, 5 bases. The CDR3 is 16 residues long. CDR1 and CDR2 from the germline V gene are SGHRS and YFSETQ. The ends were cut back, 0 bases at V and 0 bases at J, with 9 bases in the middle. For the CDR3, the DNA is TGCGCCAGCAGCTTGGTAACAGGCGCAACTAATGAAAAACTGTTTTTT. Its translation: CASSLVTGATNEKLFF. The whole variable domain, filled in from reference TRBV5-1 and TRBJ1-4, reads KAGVTQTPRYLIKTRGQQVTLSCSPISGHRSVSWYQQTPGQGLQFLFEYFSETQRNKGNFPGRFSGRQFSNSRSEMNVSTLELGDSALYLCASSLVTGATNEKLFFGSGTQLSVL.

This chain joins TRBV4-1 and TRBJ1-4, with D tentatively TRBD1 (5 bases). The CDR3 is 15 residues long. Germline CDR1 reads MGHRA; CDR2 reads YSYEKL. Trimming shortened V by 4 bases and J by 5 bases, and 14 bases separated the two germline ends. The CDR3: CASSRKGAINEKLFF. The CDR3 nucleotides read TGCGCCAGCAGCCGAAAAGGGGCTATCAATGAAAAACTGTTTTTT.

In its sample, this clone was seen once. The chain couples TRBV29-1 to TRBJ2-7; TRBD1 matches at 7 bases. The V gene's germline CDR1 is SQVTM and CDR2 ANQGSEA. The CDR3 length is 12 residues. V shed 4 bases and J 6 bases; nucleotides not matched to a gene: 6. CDR3 protein: CSVGRGGSEQYF. DNA for the CDR3: TGCAGCGTTGGTAGAGGGGGCAGCGAGCAGTACTTC.

This clone was found a few times. At the DNA level, this CDR3 is encoded by other sequences in the same sample as well. V usage is TRBV6-1 and J usage is TRBJ2-5; 12 bases are a match to TRBD2. Germline CDR1 and CDR2: MNHNS and SASEGT. The ends lost 2 bases at V and 5 bases at J; junction bases unmatched: 3. The CDR3 loop spans 15 amino acids. CDR3 sequence reads: CASSELAGGQETQYF. In nucleotides, the CDR3 is TGTGCCAGCAGTGAACTAGCGGGGGGGCAGGAGACCCAGTACTTC.

CDR3 bases: TGCGCCAGCAGCCAAAACGGGGTAAACACTGAAGCTTTCTTT. Translation gives CASSQNGVNTEAFF. The chain recombines TRBV4-3 with TRBJ1-1; the D is unclear. The V end was cut by 2 bases, the J end by 2 bases, with 9 bases between. The CDR3 runs 14 residues. Germline CDR1 is LGHNA and CDR2 is YSLEER.

The chain recombines TRBV4-2 with TRBJ2-1; 7 bases map to TRBD2. In germline, CDR1 is LGHNA, CDR2 YNFKEQ. With 1 base clipped from V and 4 bases from J, the junction kept 10 bases outside the gene matches. This CDR3 region has 17 residues. For the CDR3, the DNA is TGTGCCAGCAGCCAAGGTTATCGGGACTATTCTTACAATGAGCAGTTCTTC. Amino acid sequence: CASSQGYRDYSYNEQFF.

This clone was found a few times. V usage is TRBV15 and J usage is TRBJ1-5, with TRBD1 as a possible D gene (6 bases). The CDR3 is 14 residues long. Trimming cost V 4 bases and J 6 bases, with 13 bases left between them. Germline CDR1 reads LNHNV; CDR2 reads YYDKDF (reference sequence). CDR3 in DNA: TGTGCCACCAGCAAAGGGGGTTTCGCTCAGCCCCAGCATTTT. Its protein is CATSKGGFAQPQHF.

In its sample, this clone was seen a few times. The genes are TRBV21-1 and TRBJ1-2; the table names TRBD1, a call not compared with the DNA. TRBV21-1 is reported as a pseudogene. The CDR3 contains 13 residues. CDR3 bases: TGTGCCAGCAGCAAAGGGACAGGGGGCGGCTACACCTTC. This codes for CASSKGTGGGYTF.

V is TRBV19 and J is TRBJ1-5; D is unclear. This CDR3 has 17 amino acids. Germline values: CDR1 LNHDA, CDR2 SQIVND (reference sequence). V was trimmed by 4 bases and J by 0 bases, leaving 16 bases between them. The CDR3 DNA follows: TGTGCCAGTAGTAGCCGGCCGGGAACCTATAGCAATCAGCCCCAGCATTTT. This translates into CASSSRPGTYSNQPQHF.

DNA of the CDR3: TGTGCCAGTAGTATAGATTCCGTAGCGGGTTGGAGCTATGGCTACACCTTC. This translates into CASSIDSVAGWSYGYTF. The chain uses TRBV19 and TRBJ1-2; unclear D gene. Trimming removed 0 bases at V and 4 bases at J, with 18 bases between. This CDR3 is 17 amino acids long. Germline CDR1 reads LNHDA; CDR2 reads SQIVND (reference sequence).

V usage is TRBV7-2 and J usage is TRBJ2-7; D remains unclear. Germline loops: CDR1 SGHTA, CDR2 FQGNSA. Trimming stripped 0 bases from V and 3 bases from J, with 6 bases between. CDR3 length: 13 amino acids. CDR3 region: CASSLATGYEQYF. CDR3 bases: TGTGCCAGCAGCTTAGCTACTGGCTACGAGCAGTACTTC.

This clone was counted at least ten times. The chain combines TRBV5-4 with TRBJ2-3, with 12 bases that match TRBD1. This CDR3 has 19 amino acids. From germline, CDR1 is SGHNT and CDR2 YYREEE (reference sequence). Trimming cost V 2 bases and J 2 bases; bases outside gene matches: 12. CDR3 region: CASSLNRDRGRRYTDTQYF. The CDR3 DNA reads TGTGCCAGCAGCTTAAACCGGGACAGGGGGCGCCGATACACAGATACGCAGTATTTT. Full variable domain (remainder filled in from reference TRBV5-4 and TRBJ2-3): ETGVTQSPTHLIKTRGQQVTLRCSSQSGHNTVSWYQQALGQGPQFIFQYYREEENGRGNFPPRFSGLQFPNYSSELNVNALELDDSALYLCASSLNRDRGRRYTDTQYFGPGTRLTVL.

J is TRBJ1-4 and V is TRBV6-1; the match to TRBD1 covers 8 bases. The ends lost 10 bases at V and 6 bases at J; junction bases unmatched: 7. Germline assignment: CDR1 MNHNS and CDR2 SASEGT. There are 13 residues in the CDR3. CDR3 in DNA: TGTGCCATCTCGACAGGGGTATATGAAAAACTGTTTTTT. Translating gives CAISTGVYEKLFF.